This T cell receptor beta chain was identified in a study of beta chain features in type 1 diabetes. This clone was seen once. V shed 0 bases and J 4 bases; nucleotides not matched to a gene: 2. This CDR3 contains 15 residues. Looked up from germline, CDR1 is SGHRS and CDR2 is YFSETQ. Expressed TCRB transcripts were sequenced after all isolated RNA was converted to cDNA. The protocol was immunoSEQ multiplex PCR, while the TCRdb copy is restricted to in-frame clones and leaves out a portion. The sample records 900,000 or so clones, under 20% being singletons. The sample consisted of naive CD4+ T cells from blood. This sequence joins TRBV5-1 and TRBJ1-1, with 11 bases aligning to TRBD1. The sequence was obtained from a young woman in good health. The CDR3 loop is CASSLEGTGGTEAFF. CDR3 DNA: TGCGCCAGCAGCTTGGAAGGGACAGGGGGCACTGAAGCTTTCTTT.